This T cell receptor (beta chain) was recorded in a study of cytomegalovirus exposure and HLA in healthy donors (dated by TCRdb to 2015 to 2018). The study in broad terms: An earlier analysis of roughly 500 of the donors reported 250 to 350 Gb of sequence data and approximately 110 million unique TCR beta sequences from 150 million to 200 million T cells. Rather than drawing on any new phenotypic data, the later analysis identified candidate immune exposures from TCR beta sequences and the way those sequences occurred across donors. Typing coverage varied by locus: 629-630 donors for A, B, C, DRB1 and DQB1; more than 500 for DQA1; more than 600 for DPA1; 400 to 480 for DPB1. The study aimed to test whether cataloging public T cell receptors could reveal signatures of past pathogen exposure. Of the roughly 400 genotyped donors, approximately 81% were placed in the genetic ancestry cluster associated with self-reported Caucasian donors. Every discovery cohort repertoire had been produced on one sequencing platform. Class I and class II HLA loci were covered by the typing at four-digit resolution. Four or five DR-DQ haplotypes were handled as single units for association and clustering because linkage in the cohort was strong. Donor age, sex, ethnicity and CMV serostatus were compiled alongside the repertoire data. To predict cytomegalovirus infection status, the study combined high-throughput TCR immunosequencing, statistical association of individual TCRs with disease status, and machine learning. Along with the 666-subject first cohort, a separate validation cohort of around 110 different subjects was used. An earlier analysis of around 640 of the donors used high-throughput TCR beta sequencing to judge whether each TCR beta V gene segment behaved as functional or pseudogenic. In a later analysis, previously published TCR beta repertoires from several hundred donors were re-analyzed and high-resolution HLA genotyping was added so that TCR occurrence patterns could be studied. The study used immunosequencing to profile the T cell repertoires of around 600 subjects and linked those repertoires to cytomegalovirus serostatus. An early release that covered some 640 HLA-typed donors contained approximately 300 gigabases of sequencing data and tens of millions of unique TCR sequences. A later genetic analysis took genome-wide SNP genotypes for about three fifths of the 666 donors and used that subset as a discovery cohort. Across 398 genotyped donors of the cohort, an average of about 220,000 unique TCR beta nucleotide sequences per donor were sequenced, and approximately 17% of those sequences were non-productive.

The method was the immunoSEQ multiplex PCR assay. For the multiplex PCR, a mixture combining 60 forward primers for TCR Vbeta segments and 13 reverse primers for TCR Jbeta segments was used. Amplification of the CDR3 region of rearranged TCR beta genes was performed with a multiplex PCR assay on genomic DNA. The Illumina HiSeq System was used to sequence the amplified TCR beta libraries as 87-base-pair reads. Regarding the original processing steps: In a later analysis, about 80 million unique TCR beta chains were counted across the roughly 670 repertoires, and roughly 9.9 million of these chains were shared by at least two donors. Raw reads were error-corrected and collapsed into unique sequences by a nearest-neighbor algorithm in which closely related sequences were merged to remove PCR and sequencing errors. Alignment of CDR3 sequences to IMGT reference sequences was used to assign V, D and J gene segments. For a sequence to be retained, at least a six-nucleotide match to both a V gene segment and a J gene segment was required. A rearrangement counted as productive if the CDR3 had no stop codons and remained in frame with V and J, and every other rearrangement counted as non-productive. Following IMGT convention, CDR3 was defined as the stretch from the second conserved V-encoded cysteine up to the conserved J-encoded phenylalanine. The earlier analysis of 550 to 650 of the donors excluded any sequence lacking an unambiguous match to a single V gene segment. In an earlier analysis of 587 of the donors, V segments were called functional above 56.7% productive rearrangements and were called segregating when the between-donor standard deviation exceeded 5%. A statistical classification framework was built to diagnose cytomegalovirus status from the catalog of TCR beta chain sequences. In a later analysis, V and J genes were assigned by comparing TCR nucleotide sequences against IMGT/GENE-DB human TR gene sequences. The TCRdist pipeline was used in a later analysis to assign CDR3 sequences and most-parsimonious VDJ recombination scenarios. In a later analysis, each TCR beta chain was defined by its CDR3 amino acid sequence together with its V-gene family, and reads lacking a unique V-gene family were excluded. To address suspected cross-contamination and a sequencing artifact, a later analysis removed a few hundred highly shared, low-generation-probability nucleotide sequences. For each public chain, a later analysis derived a clonal expansion index from normalized ranks of inferred template counts within each repertoire. Generation probabilities in a later analysis came from a VDJ recombination model fitted to out-of-frame rearrangements, and those results were checked against IGoR. A later analysis scored TCR-TCR, TCR-HLA and TCR-CMV co-occurrence with hypergeometric tests, applying a repertoire-size bias correction to TCR pairs. In a later analysis, false discovery rates were estimated by permuting HLA or CMV assignments 20 times. In a later analysis, co-occurring TCRs were grouped using DBSCAN, with TCRdist sequence similarity added in when clustering inside HLA-allele-positive subsets. Co-occurrence clustering excluded repertoires with fewer than 30,000 or more than 120,000 public chains, plus five with anomalous nucleotide sharing. The immuneACCESS repertoire file appears here via TCRdb, limited to in-frame rearrangements. These files lack a portion of the clones; in checked studies, under half of the deficit traces to unresolved V genes, and the cause of the others is not known. V and J calls and clone size are as listed in that table; D and trimming were resolved from the DNA. Counted in this sample were over 110,000 clones; approximately 80% of them appeared once. The ten largest account for about 6.8% of the sample.

The germline V gene supplies CDR1 MNHEY and CDR2 SVGAGI. The CDR3 sequence holds 14 residues, the cysteine and phenylalanine included. Of all the DNA, just the CDR3 is kept, 42 bases in frame from base 1. V is cut back by 6 bases and J by 5 bases, with 9 bases in the junction unmatched. The research as a whole found: A group of highly shared sequence variants was considered likely to be a technical artifact of the sequencing pipeline. The classifier was reported to diagnose cytomegalovirus status with high specificity and sensitivity in both the original cohort and the validation cohort. A later genetic analysis associated a missense DCLRE1C variant with V-gene and J-gene trimming of TCR beta chains, and an independent cohort replicated the association. Because HLA typing was unavailable for some donors at each locus, only the typed subset was used in association tests. The study gave a list of some 150 TCR beta chains associated with cytomegalovirus. Most TCR sequences were seen in very few donors, while some public TCRs were found in many individuals. A later analysis reported that several top co-occurrence clusters appeared linked to parvovirus B19, influenza, CMV and Epstein-Barr virus. Immune exposure information for the cohort was limited to CMV serostatus. When HLA alleles, especially DR and DQ, strongly co-occurred, TCR associations were difficult to assign to individual alleles. In a later genetic analysis, fewer N-insertions in productive TCRs were reported among donors in an Asian-associated ancestry cluster than the approximately 710-donor mean. The authors suggested that the approach could potentially be generalized to other disease states and immunological phenotypes. In an earlier analysis of about 540 of the donors, most TCR beta V segments were observed in productive rearrangements about 90% or about 30% of the time, broadly matching IMGT annotations. The 87-base-pair reads could not distinguish some IMGT-functional V segments, including TRBV6-2 and TRBV6-3, so those segments were excluded. In this cohort, only TCR beta chains were sequenced, and detectable features were limited by the absence of alpha or paired-chain data. Correlated functional status among segregating V segments might reflect linkage disequilibrium, but an unknown experimental factor could not be ruled out. Presence/absence analyses assumed roughly uniform sequencing depth across donors, an assumption that may not hold. According to a later analysis, TCR association rates differed among HLA loci, with DRB1 alleles showing the most associated TCRs and HLA-C alleles showing the fewest. In a later analysis, HLA-associated TCR beta chains showed more clonal expansion and lower generation probabilities than non-associated chains that were equally common. Most CMV-associated TCR beta chains appeared to be HLA-restricted in a later analysis, and the HLA associations seemed to be driven largely by CMV exposure. A further reported finding was that TCR beta sequences accurately predicted the HLA-A and HLA-B alleles for most subjects in the first cohort. A later analysis associated about 16,000 TCR beta sequences with specific HLA alleles at a false discovery rate of 0.05. Approximately 16 rarely observed V segments, including chromosome 9 orphons, were excluded from the earlier analysis of just under 600 of the donors because counts were too low. A few of the identified cytomegalovirus-associated TCR beta chains were confirmed in vitro to be specific for cytomegalovirus antigens.

The cohort consisted of hundreds of healthy bone marrow donors. At the time of sampling, every cohort member was nominally healthy, though immune exposures that went unrecorded were likely present. The donor was CMV seropositive and belonged to the group of about 290 seropositive cohort members. Each donor provided a peripheral blood sample, and peripheral blood mononuclear cells were used for TCR beta sequencing. Genomic DNA extraction from the blood cell samples was performed with the Qiagen DNeasy Blood Extraction Kit. As regards this clone: The specificity of this receptor is unknown. Base-call qualities are not available, and no considerably larger clone is one nucleotide away.

This clonotype was obtained from a woman aged 40 to 50 in good health and CMV-seropositive. Sequences were obtained from PBMCs. The V and J segments used are TRBV6-5 and TRBJ2-7; TRBD2 fits 8 bases in the junction. The CDR3 here reads CASRPRTSSDEQYF. The bases are TGTGCCAGCAGACCTCGGACTAGCAGCGACGAGCAGTACTTC.